A single sample gave rise to the 18 T cell receptor beta chains below, sequenced in a study of persistence of HIV-infected CD4 T cells. The libraries were made with immunoSEQ version 4 in survey mode. Assay used: immunoSEQ multiplex PCR; TCRdb lists only in-frame clones, some missing. The sample yields 35,000 to 50,000 clones, 91% seen once. Their antigens remain unidentified. Nonspecific anti-CD3/anti-CD28 bead stimulation represents the broad CD4+ T cell repertoire. Sorting of responding CD4+ T cells relied on upregulated CD40 ligand together with CD69. The material sequenced was CD4+ T cells sorted from PBMCs after roughly 19-hour stimulation, taken from a patient who received antiretroviral therapy. Source of these receptors: an adult man with HIV who was CMV-seropositive.

V gene TRBV5-1 combines with J gene TRBJ1-3, with D unresolved. This CDR3 region has 15 residues. The germline gives CDR1 SGHRS, CDR2 YFSETQ. Trimming shortened V by 0 bases and J by 0 bases, and 7 bases separated the two germline ends. The CDR3 sequence is CASSLESLSGNTIYF. CDR3 sequence (DNA): TGCGCCAGCAGCTTGGAAAGCCTCTCTGGAAACACCATATATTTT.

This clone was seen a single time. This chain uses TRBV7-3 with TRBJ1-6; D unclear. The germline gives CDR1 SGHTA, CDR2 FQGTGA. The V end was cut by 2 bases, the J end by 0 bases, with 5 bases between. The CDR3 has 15 residues. DNA of the CDR3: TGTGCCAGCAGCTTAGGGAACTCCTATAATTCACCCCTCCACTTT. It encodes CASSLGNSYNSPLHF.

The rearrangement uses TRBV7-9 and TRBJ2-1, with D unclear. V was clipped by 1 base and J by 6 bases, with 10 bases between them. The length of the CDR3 is 14 residues. Germline CDR1 is SEHNR and CDR2 is FQNEAQ (reference sequence). The CDR3 reads CASSLVVASNEQFF. CDR3 in DNA: TGTGCCAGCAGCTTAGTGGTCGCGAGCAATGAGCAGTTCTTC.

CDR3 region: CASKGTVNTIYF. CDR3 coding DNA: TGTGCCAGCAAGGGCACGGTAAACACCATATATTTT. The chain links TRBV6-5 to TRBJ1-3; D remains ambiguous. The CDR3 is 12 residues long. In germline, CDR1 is MNHEY, CDR2 SVGAGI. Trimming cost V 7 bases and J 6 bases, with 10 bases left between them.

The V and J genes are TRBV3-1 (or the pseudogene TRBV3-2) and TRBJ2-5, with 9 bases identical to TRBD1. Germline-derived CDR1 and CDR2 are LGHDT and YNNKEL (reference sequence). The CDR3 extends over 15 amino acids. J lost 5 bases, V lost 0 bases, and 4 bases had no gene match. CDR3 sequence reads: CASSQEDRGGETQYF. The CDR3 nucleotides are TGTGCCAGCAGCCAAGAGGACAGGGGAGGGGAGACCCAGTACTTC.

V is TRBV28 and J is TRBJ1-5; no firm D call. Trimming took off 1 base at V and 1 base at J, with 5 bases between the two ends. Per the germline V gene, CDR1 is MDHEN and CDR2 is SYDVKM. CDR3 length: 14 amino acids. The CDR3 region has the DNA TGTGCCAGCAGTTTATTCGGGAGCAATCAGCCCCAGCATTTT. This encodes CASSLFGSNQPQHF. The variable domain in full, completed from reference TRBV28 and TRBJ1-5, reads DVKVTQSSRYLVKRTGEKVFLECVQDMDHENMFWYRQDPGLGLRLIYFSYDVKMKEKGDIPEGYSVSREKKERFSLILESASTNQTSMYLCASSLFGSNQPQHFGDGTRLSIL.

The rearrangement uses TRBV30 and TRBJ1-2; D is uncertain. The CDR3 contains 13 residues. Germline CDR1 reads GTSNPN; CDR2 reads SVGIG (reference sequence). V lost 0 bases and J lost 5, with 10 bases in between. The CDR3 sequence: CAWSVMSGYGYTF. Written as DNA, the CDR3 is TGTGCCTGGAGTGTAATGTCGGGATATGGCTACACCTTC.

The chain employs TRBV6-1 and TRBJ1-2; possible D gene TRBD1, 5 bases. This CDR3 is 13 amino acids long. Deletions cut 4 bases from V and 7 bases from J, with 13 bases between. Germline values: CDR1 MNHNS, CDR2 SASEGT. The CDR3 loop is CASSVAGTTGYTF. The CDR3 DNA is TGTGCCAGCAGTGTAGCCGGGACTACTGGCTACACCTTC.

V is TRBV7-2 and J is TRBJ2-2; D is perhaps TRBD2 (5 bases). CDR1 is SGHTA, CDR2 FQGNSA, per germline. The CDR3 has 15 amino acids. With 2 bases removed from V and 5 bases from J, the gap between germline ends came to 12 bases. This chain's CDR3 is CASSLTRGLTGELFF. CDR3 DNA sequence: TGTGCCAGCAGCTTAACTCGGGGTCTAACCGGGGAGCTGTTTTTT.

A few counts support this clone. This chain connects TRBV19 to TRBJ1-1, with D tentatively TRBD1 (5 bases). Germline V gene lookup returns CDR1 LNHDA and CDR2 SQIVND (reference sequence). The V end lost 3 bases, the J end lost 5 bases, and 7 bases lay between the germline ends. The CDR3 runs to 12 residues. CDR3 residues: CASSMWGTEAFF. The CDR3 DNA reads TGTGCCAGTAGTATGTGGGGGACTGAAGCTTTCTTT.

The chain carries TRBV19 and TRBJ2-7, with no clear D. Between the trimmed V and J ends, which lost 3 bases and 0 bases, there was a span of 9 bases. The CDR3 is made up of 14 amino acids. CDR1 and CDR2 from the germline V gene are LNHDA and SQIVND (reference sequence). CDR3 region: CASSMSPASYEQYF. The CDR3 DNA is TGTGCCAGTAGTATGTCCCCAGCCTCCTACGAGCAGTACTTC.

The chain recombines TRBV7-6 with TRBJ2-3; D may be TRBD2 (5 bases). The CDR3 totals 14 residues. The V end lost 1 base, the J end lost 5 bases, and 10 bases lay between the germline ends. The germline V gene has CDR1 SGHVS and CDR2 FNYEAQ. The CDR3 here is CASSLGMRVDTQYF. The CDR3 bases are TGTGCCAGCAGCTTAGGAATGCGGGTAGATACGCAGTATTTT.

V usage is TRBV2 and J usage is TRBJ1-1; D is possibly TRBD1 (6 bases). CDR3 length: 14 residues. Germline V gene sequence: CDR1 SNHLY, CDR2 FYNNEI. V lost 3 bases and J lost 1, with 9 bases in between. CDR3 protein: CASSEGARNTEAFF. The CDR3 DNA follows: TGTGCCAGCAGTGAGGGGGCGAGGAACACTGAAGCTTTCTTT. The full variable domain, completed using reference TRBV2 and TRBJ1-1, is EPEVTQTPSHQVTQMGQEVILRCVPISNHLYFYWYRQILGQKVEFLVSFYNNEISEKSEIFDDQFSVERPDGSNFTLKIRSTKLEDSAMYFCASSEGARNTEAFFGQGTRLTVV.

The chain is built from TRBV6-5 and TRBJ1-1, with D maybe TRBD1 (5 bases). This CDR3 is 12 amino acids long. V was trimmed by 6 bases and J by 2 bases, leaving 7 bases between them. CDR1 and CDR2 from the germline V gene are MNHEY and SVGAGI. The CDR3 DNA sequence: TGTGCCAGCAGGGGGGTAAACACTGAAGCTTTCTTT. It yields the protein CASRGVNTEAFF.

The chain is built from TRBV5-4 and TRBJ1-2, with TRBD1 matching 8 bases. Germline V CDR1 and CDR2: SGHNT, YYREEE (reference sequence). The V gene end was trimmed by 4 bases and the J gene end by 8 bases; junction bases not matched to a gene: 7. CDR3 size: 13 residues. Here the CDR3 DNA reads TGTGCCAGCAGCCGTCAGGGGGCTGGGGGCTACACCTTC. Residues: CASSRQGAGGYTF.

The genes are TRBV6-5 and TRBJ2-2, with D perhaps matching TRBD2 (6 bases). CDR3 length equals 13 residues. Germline V lookup: CDR1 MNHEY, CDR2 SVGAGI. The germline V and J ends were trimmed by 5 bases and 10 bases, with 14 bases remaining between them. The DNA of the CDR3 is TGTGCCAGCAGTCCCGCGGGGCTTGCGGAGCTGTTTTTT. This gives the protein CASSPAGLAELFF.

The V gene is TRBV29-1, the J gene TRBJ1-1; 10 bases fit TRBD1. Looked up from germline, CDR1 is SQVTM and CDR2 is ANQGSEA. This CDR3 has 13 residues. With V trimmed by 7 bases and J by 4 bases, 6 bases remained unmatched. The CDR3 here is CSAGTGAGTEAFF. The CDR3 nucleotides read TGCAGCGCCGGGACAGGGGCGGGCACTGAAGCTTTCTTT.

The CDR3 DNA reads TGCGCCAGCACGGTTTTGACAGGGGTCGGGGAGCTGTTTTTT. It specifies CASTVLTGVGELFF. This sequence joins TRBV5-1 and TRBJ2-2; 8 bases agree with TRBD1. The CDR3 has 14 amino acids. V dropped 6 bases and J dropped 7; count of bases not matched to a gene: 8. Germline V gives CDR1 SGHRS, CDR2 YFSETQ.